Following are 25 T cell receptor beta chains from one sample sequenced in a study of T cells after yellow fever vaccination. MiXCR, applied by TCRdb to the 5' RACE reads, yields one record per CDR3 protein. The repertoire consists of around 340,000 distinct CDR3 sequences, with around 12% occurring once and the leading ten covering 2.5% to 3.5%. The specimen was CD4+ T cells sorted from PBMCs, collected 15 days after the yellow fever booster vaccination. The receptors here all came from a man younger than 30 who received the YFV17D yellow fever vaccine.

This clonotype came up a few times. This chain connects TRBV20-1 to TRBJ2-7, with D perhaps being TRBD1 or TRBD2 (5 bases each). The germline gives CDR1 DFQATT, CDR2 SNEGSKA (reference sequence). V was trimmed by 5 bases and J by 0 bases, leaving 17 bases between them. The CDR3 is 15 residues long. CDR3 amino acids: CSAHSGTKSSYEQYF. The CDR3 DNA follows: TGCAGTGCTCACTCCGGGACCAAATCCTCCTACGAGCAGTACTTC.

CDR3 sequence: CASSRVSRDEQYF. The CDR3 DNA follows: TGCGCCAGCAGCAGGGTGTCGAGGGACGAGCAGTACTTC. The chain uses TRBV5-1 and TRBJ2-7; a weak D match, TRBD2 (5 bases). Germline assignment: CDR1 SGHRS and CDR2 YFSETQ. V gave up 4 bases and J gave up 5 bases, with 13 bases separating them. This CDR3 has 13 amino acids.

The gene calls are TRBV12-3 or TRBV12-4 and TRBJ1-5, with D tentatively TRBD1 (5 bases). The germline V and J ends were trimmed by 0 bases and 3 bases, with 9 bases remaining between them. The CDR3 covers 15 residues. The CDR3 sequence: CASSLARQPNQPQHF. For the CDR3, the DNA is TGTGCCAGCAGTTTAGCCCGACAGCCCAATCAGCCCCAGCATTTT.

The genes are TRBV18 and TRBJ1-2, with D possibly matching TRBD1 (5 bases). The V end was cut by 2 bases, the J end by 0 bases, with 16 bases between. The CDR3 runs to 17 residues. Looked up from germline, CDR1 is KGHSH and CDR2 is LQKENI. This CDR3 reads CASSPVWGRRTNYGYTF. The CDR3 DNA follows: TGTGCCAGCTCACCAGTCTGGGGCAGGCGAACTAACTATGGCTACACCTTC.

Comments on this clonotype: At one of its ends the junction is not consistent with the germline gene, which may arise from a read error. The rearrangement joins TRBV28 to TRBJ1-6; D is undetermined. The CDR3 runs 14 residues. Germline loops: CDR1 MDHEN, CDR2 SYDVKM. Here the CDR3 reads CATSAPGALAPLHF. As DNA, the CDR3 is TGTGCCACCAGTGCCCCGGGAGCCTTAGCCCCCCTCCACTTT.

This clonotype was found many times. The J gene is TRBJ1-4, the V gene TRBV12-3 or TRBV12-4; 7 nucleotides line up with TRBD1. The V gene end was trimmed by 2 bases and the J gene end by 6 bases; junction bases not matched to a gene: 3. This CDR3 region has 14 residues. DNA of the CDR3: TGTGCCAGCAGTTTACGGCAGGGGGATGAAAAACTGTTTTTT. This gives the protein CASSLRQGDEKLFF.

This clonotype turned up a few times. The genes are TRBV27 and TRBJ2-7; possibly TRBD2 for D (6 bases). The V end was cut by 2 bases, the J end by 7 bases, with 9 bases between. The CDR3 totals 12 residues. CDR1 and CDR2 from the germline V gene are MNHEY and SMNVEV (reference sequence). For the CDR3, the DNA is TGTGCCAGCAGTTTAGGAGGGGAAGAGCAGTACGTC. It codes for CASSLGGEEQYV.

This clonotype was observed a handful of times. The V call is TRBV12-5, the J call TRBJ2-7; TRBD1 might be the D (6 bases). The germline gives CDR1 LGHNT, CDR2 FRNRAP. The V end lost 7 bases, the J end lost 6 bases, and 19 bases lay between the germline ends. The CDR3 is made up of 14 amino acids. The CDR3 here is CASANRGQRGEQYF. CDR3 bases: TGTGCTAGTGCTAACCGGGGACAAAGGGGCGAGCAGTACTTC.

The CDR3, as DNA: TGTGCCAGCAGCCAAGACAGGCGGGGTAATGGCTACACCTTC. Translating it yields CASSQDRRGNGYTF. The chain couples TRBV3-1 to TRBJ1-2; D not resolved. The CDR3 consists of 14 residues. Trimming pared 0 bases from V and 6 bases from J, leaving 11 bases between. Germline CDR1 LGHDT, CDR2 YNNKEL (reference sequence).

This CDR3 reads CASRGTAGNTIYF. The CDR3 bases are TGTGCCAGCAGGGGGACAGCTGGAAACACCATATATTTT. The chain couples TRBV27 to TRBJ1-3, with 7 bases that match TRBD1. The V gene's germline CDR1 is MNHEY and CDR2 SMNVEV (reference sequence). CDR3 size: 13 residues. After removal of 6 bases from V and 2 bases from J, the junction contained 1 base not matched to a gene.

This clonotype occurred a few times. The chain links TRBV7-2 to TRBJ1-1, with D tentatively TRBD1 (6 bases). V lost 5 bases and J lost 11, with 18 bases in between. The germline CDR1 and CDR2 sequences are SGHTA and FQGNSA. CDR3 length: 13 amino acids. The CDR3 is CASSTGRGLWAFF. For the CDR3, the DNA is TGTGCCAGCAGCACCGGGCGGGGGCTTTGGGCTTTCTTT.

The chain carries TRBV29-1 and TRBJ2-6; TRBD1 matches 8 bases. The V and J ends lost 4 bases and 1 base, in that order; junction bases with no gene match: 3. Looked up from germline, CDR1 is SQVTM and CDR2 is ANQGSEA. The CDR3 length is 15 residues. The CDR3 sequence: CSVARQGSGANVLTF. The CDR3 bases are TGCAGCGTTGCAAGACAGGGGTCTGGGGCCAACGTCCTGACTTTC.

The rearrangement joins TRBV4-3 to TRBJ1-4; no clear D gene. V was clipped by 0 bases and J by 5 bases, with 10 bases between them. The length of the CDR3 is 15 residues. Germline assignment: CDR1 LGHNA and CDR2 YSLEER. CDR3 sequence reads: CASSQDFAGNEKLFF. The CDR3 nucleotides are TGCGCCAGCAGCCAAGATTTTGCGGGCAATGAAAAACTGTTTTTT.

This clonotype was counted a few times. The CDR3 DNA reads as TGTGCCAGCCTCGTTAGACCCGGGCAGCCCCAGCATTTT. This translates into CASLVRPGQPQHF. This chain uses TRBV6-1 with TRBJ1-5, with D uncertain. Between the trimmed V and J ends, which lost 8 bases and 7 bases, there was a span of 15 bases. Per the germline V gene, CDR1 is MNHNS and CDR2 is SASEGT. The CDR3 has 13 residues.

V gene TRBV5-1 combines with J gene TRBJ1-3; D not resolved. CDR1 is SGHRS and CDR2 is YFSETQ in the germline V gene. The CDR3 loop spans 16 amino acids. The V end lost 1 base, the J end lost 0 bases, and 11 bases lay between the germline ends. CDR3 coding DNA: TGCGCCAGCAGCTTGTTACCCCAGGACTCTGGAAACACCATATATTTT. It specifies CASSLLPQDSGNTIYF. Full variable domain (rest looked up from reference TRBV5-1 and TRBJ1-3): KAGVTQTPRYLIKTRGQQVTLSCSPISGHRSVSWYQQTPGQGLQFLFEYFSETQRNKGNFPGRFSGRQFSNSRSEMNVSTLELGDSALYLCASSLLPQDSGNTIYFGEGSWLTVV.

This clonotype was seen a handful of times. The chain has TRBV5-1 and TRBJ2-7, with D uncertain. Trimming shortened V by 4 bases and J by 0 bases, and 11 bases separated the two germline ends. The CDR3 is made up of 14 amino acids. CDR1 SGHRS and CDR2 YFSETQ come from the germline V gene. DNA of the CDR3: TGCGCCAGCAGCCCCCGGACCACCTCCTACGAGCAGTACTTC. Encoded protein: CASSPRTTSYEQYF.

This clonotype was counted a few times. The chain has TRBV29-1 and TRBJ2-5, with D perhaps matching TRBD1 or TRBD2 (5 bases each). Trimming pared 4 bases from V and 4 bases from J, leaving 10 bases between. Looked up from germline, CDR1 is SQVTM and CDR2 is ANQGSEA. CDR3 length: 12 residues. The CDR3 DNA follows: TGCAGCGTTGCGGGGACGCGAGAGACCCAGTACTTC. It encodes CSVAGTRETQYF.

At least ten counts were recorded for this clonotype. Here the CDR3 reads CSASQGNQPQHF. CDR3 sequence (DNA): TGCAGTGCGAGTCAGGGAAATCAGCCCCAGCATTTT. The chain carries TRBV20-1 and TRBJ1-5; perhaps TRBD1 as D (5 bases). Germline assignment: CDR1 DFQATT and CDR2 SNEGSKA (reference sequence). This CDR3 region has 12 residues. V was clipped by 6 bases and J by 4 bases, with 10 bases between them.

The V and J genes are TRBV24-1 and TRBJ2-1; a weak D match, TRBD1 (6 bases). The CDR3 runs 16 residues. The ends were cut back, 4 bases at V and 5 bases at J, with 17 bases in the middle. CDR1 is KGHDR, CDR2 SFDVKD, per germline. CDR3 residues: CATSDPAQGRDNEQFF. CDR3 bases: TGTGCCACCAGTGACCCTGCACAGGGAAGAGACAATGAGCAGTTCTTC.

Ten or more counts support this clonotype. Written as DNA, the CDR3 is TGTGCCAGCAGGAAAGATCAAGAGACCCAGTACTTC. It encodes CASRKDQETQYF. V is TRBV2 and J is TRBJ2-5, with D unresolved. V was cut by 6 bases and J by 2 bases, with 7 bases left in between. CDR1 is SNHLY, CDR2 FYNNEI, per germline. There are 12 residues in the CDR3.

V usage is TRBV4-3 and J usage is TRBJ2-3, with D unresolved. Trimming removed 3 bases from V and 3 bases from J, with 13 bases in between. Germline CDR1 LGHNA, CDR2 YSLEER. The CDR3 sequence is 15 residues long. The CDR3 DNA sequence: TGCGCCAGCAGCCAGGGGTATTTTCGGACAGATACGCAGTATTTT. Translating gives CASSQGYFRTDTQYF.

This clonotype has a handful of counts. The V and J genes are TRBV15 and TRBJ1-5; 7 nucleotides agree with TRBD1. This CDR3 is 17 amino acids long. CDR1 LNHNV and CDR2 YYDKDF come from the germline V gene (reference sequence). J gave up 1 base and V 0 bases, and 6 bases lay outside the gene matches. The CDR3 here is CATSRDGGGGSNQPQHF. Here the CDR3 DNA reads TGTGCCACCAGCAGAGATGGAGGGGGCGGGAGCAATCAGCCCCAGCATTTT.

This clonotype was counted a few times. This chain links TRBV9 with TRBJ2-3; unclear D gene. CDR1 is SGDLS, CDR2 YYNGEE, per germline. The CDR3 is 13 amino acids. V lost 0 bases and J 4 bases, leaving 6 bases between the germline ends. CDR3 sequence reads: CASSVAAPDTQYF. The CDR3, as DNA: TGTGCCAGCAGCGTAGCCGCCCCAGATACGCAGTATTTT.

This clonotype was counted only a few times. The chain is built from TRBV6-1 and TRBJ1-5; D not resolved. CDR3 size: 14 residues. V dropped 6 bases and J dropped 0 bases, with 9 bases sitting between them. The germline V gene encodes CDR1 MNHNS and CDR2 SASEGT. CDR3 DNA: TGTGCCAGCAGCTCTCTGGGTAGCAATCAGCCCCAGCATTTT. This gives the protein CASSSLGSNQPQHF.

This clonotype was found a few times. The chain couples TRBV11-2 to TRBJ2-5, with 8 bases identical to TRBD2. Germline CDR1 reads SGHAT; CDR2 reads FQNNGV. Trimming at V came to 5 bases and at J to 0 bases, leaving 8 bases not matched to a gene. The CDR3 contains 16 residues. CDR3 bases: TGTGCCAGCAGCCTAACTAGCGGACTCAACCAAGAGACCCAGTACTTC. Translated: CASSLTSGLNQETQYF.